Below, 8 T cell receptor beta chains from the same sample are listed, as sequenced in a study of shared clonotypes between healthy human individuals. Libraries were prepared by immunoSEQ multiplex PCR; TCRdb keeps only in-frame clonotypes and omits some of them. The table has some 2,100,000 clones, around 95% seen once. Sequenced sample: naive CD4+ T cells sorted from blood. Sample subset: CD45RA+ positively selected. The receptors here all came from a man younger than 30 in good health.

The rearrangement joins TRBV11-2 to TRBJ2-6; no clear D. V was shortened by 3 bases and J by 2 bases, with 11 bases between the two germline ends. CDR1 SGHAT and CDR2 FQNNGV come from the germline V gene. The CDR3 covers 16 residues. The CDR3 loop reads CASSFSGRTGANVLTF. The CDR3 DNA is TGTGCCAGCAGCTTTTCAGGAAGGACTGGGGCCAACGTCCTGACTTTC. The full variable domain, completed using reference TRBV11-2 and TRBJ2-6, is EAGVAQSPRYKIIEKRQSVAFWCNPISGHATLYWYQQILGQGPKLLIQFQNNGVVDDSQLPKDRFSAERLKGVDSTLKIQPAKLEDSAVYLCASSFSGRTGANVLTFGAGSRLTVL.

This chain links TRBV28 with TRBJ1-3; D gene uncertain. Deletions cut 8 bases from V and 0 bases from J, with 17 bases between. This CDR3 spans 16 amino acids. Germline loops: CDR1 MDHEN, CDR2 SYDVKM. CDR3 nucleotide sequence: TGTGCCAGCGGAACATTGGACCCGAGCTCTGGAAACACCATATATTTT. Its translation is CASGTLDPSSGNTIYF.

CDR3 DNA: TGTGCCAGCAATAATCTGCTGAAGCGGGGGGGAGCCACAGATACGCAGTATTTT. It yields the protein CASNNLLKRGGATDTQYF. The genes are TRBV5-6 and TRBJ2-3, with TRBD2 identical over 10 bases. Germline V CDR1 and CDR2: SGHDT, YYEEEE. V lost 6 bases and J lost 2; bases outside the gene matches: 15. The CDR3 contains 18 residues. The variable domain in full, completed from reference TRBV5-6 and TRBJ2-3, reads DAGVTQSPTHLIKTRGQQVTLRCSPKSGHDTVSWYQQALGQGPQFIFQYYEEEERQRGNFPDRFSGHQFPNYSSELNVNALLLGDSALYLCASNNLLKRGGATDTQYFGPGTRLTVL.

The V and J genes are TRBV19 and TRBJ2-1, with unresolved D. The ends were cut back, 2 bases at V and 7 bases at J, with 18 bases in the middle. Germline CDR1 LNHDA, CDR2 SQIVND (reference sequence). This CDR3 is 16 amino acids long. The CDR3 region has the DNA TGTGCCAGTAGTATATGGCCGGGTTCGTTAGGTAATGAGCAGTTCTTC. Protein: CASSIWPGSLGNEQFF.

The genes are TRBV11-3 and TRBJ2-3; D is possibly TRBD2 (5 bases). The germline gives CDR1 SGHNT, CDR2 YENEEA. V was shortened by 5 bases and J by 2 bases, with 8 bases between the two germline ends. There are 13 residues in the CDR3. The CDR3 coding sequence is TGTGCCAGCAGCGAGGGCATCACAGATACGCAGTATTTT. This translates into CASSEGITDTQYF. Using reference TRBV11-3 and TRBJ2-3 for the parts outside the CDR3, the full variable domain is EAGVVQSPRYKIIEKKQPVAFWCNPISGHNTLYWYLQNLGQGPELLIRYENEEAVDDSQLPKDRFSAERLKGVDSTLKIQPAELGDSAVYLCASSEGITDTQYFGPGTRLTVL.

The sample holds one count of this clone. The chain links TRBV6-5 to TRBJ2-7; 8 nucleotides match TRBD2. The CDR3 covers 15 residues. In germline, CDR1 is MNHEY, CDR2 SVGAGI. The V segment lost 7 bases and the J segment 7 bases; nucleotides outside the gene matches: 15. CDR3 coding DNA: TGTGCCAGCACCCGTAAGGTAGCGGGGAGGGAGGAGCAGTACTTC. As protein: CASTRKVAGREEQYF.

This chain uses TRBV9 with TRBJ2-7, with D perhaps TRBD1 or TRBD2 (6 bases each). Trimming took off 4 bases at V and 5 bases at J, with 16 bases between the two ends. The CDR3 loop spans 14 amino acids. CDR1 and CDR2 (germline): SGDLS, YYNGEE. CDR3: CASSPERGVHEQYF. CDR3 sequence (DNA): TGTGCCAGCAGCCCTGAAAGGGGGGTCCACGAGCAGTACTTC.

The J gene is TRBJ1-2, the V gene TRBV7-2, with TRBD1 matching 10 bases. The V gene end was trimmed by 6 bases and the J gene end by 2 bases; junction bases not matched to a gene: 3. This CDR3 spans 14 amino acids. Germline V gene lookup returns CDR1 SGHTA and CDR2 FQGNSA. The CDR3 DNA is TGTGCCAGCAGACAGGACAGGGGGAACTATGGCTACACCTTC. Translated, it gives CASRQDRGNYGYTF.